A single sample gave rise to the 2 T cell receptor beta chains below, sequenced in a study of spatial heterogeneity in lung cancer. Time point specified: sample taken at primary tumor resection. TCRs were sequenced from unsorted whole RNA of tumor, nontumor lung or PBMC. In TCRdb, the 5' RACE reads were re-called with MiXCR into one record per CDR3 protein. The sample consists of some 8,100 distinct CDR3 sequences, roughly 5.6% of them appearing once. This specimen was PBMCs, taken at surgery. The source of these receptors is a male donor with early-stage non-small cell lung cancer.

There are many counts of this clonotype. The chain is built from TRBV5-1 and TRBJ2-6; 7 bases map to TRBD2. The CDR3 is made up of 19 amino acids. Germline V gene data show CDR1 as SGHRS and CDR2 as YFSETQ. Trimming cost V 0 bases and J 0 bases; bases outside gene matches: 9. The CDR3 nucleotides read TGCGCCAGCAGCTTGGTGTCCGGGGGGTCATACTCTGGGGCCAACGTCCTGACTTTC. Protein sequence: CASSLVSGGSYSGANVLTF.

The chain carries TRBV4-1 and TRBJ1-2; D call uncertain. The V gene lost 0 bases and the J gene lost 6 bases, with 14 bases spanning the gap. CDR1 and CDR2 from the germline V gene are MGHRA and YSYEKL. The CDR3 covers 15 residues. The CDR3 sequence is CASSQEPGVSHGYTF. DNA of the CDR3: TGCGCCAGCAGCCAAGAACCGGGAGTAAGCCATGGCTACACCTTC.